The present T cell receptor beta chain was sequenced within a study of control samples from healthy donors and cancer patients. The CDR3 extends over 12 amino acids. Between the trimmed V and J ends, which lost 4 bases and 15 bases, there was a span of 16 bases. Clones were read by immunoSEQ multiplex PCR, and TCRdb kept only the in-frame ones, dropping some. The data contain 400,000 to 450,000 clones, 75% to 95% of them singletons. The sequenced material came from PBMCs. The clonotype was recovered from a middle-aged man with head and neck cancer. The J gene is TRBJ2-4, the V gene TRBV12-3 or TRBV12-4; TRBD1 or TRBD2 may be the D gene (5 bases each). In DNA, the CDR3 is TGTGCCAGCAGTTCCCTCCGGGACGGTCTGTACTTC. The encoded protein is CASSSLRDGLYF.